The sequence of this TCR beta chain was determined in a study of T cell responses to AZD1222 COVID-19 vaccine. On this clone: Its specificity is unknown.

Produced via immunoSEQ multiplex PCR; TCRdb's table is partial and in-frame only. This sample carries approximately 150,000 clones, approximately 91% of them seen once, and the ten largest clones take less than 2%. Study observations and caveats: Sampled repertoires all dated from after the peak T cell response. At baseline, seropositivity was found in only five or six AZD1222 recipients.

The ends were cut back, 3 bases at V and 2 bases at J, with 13 bases in the middle. The CDR3 sequence is 15 residues long. Germline loops: CDR1 SGHTA, CDR2 FQGTGA. This chain uses TRBV7-3 with TRBJ2-5; D perhaps matches TRBD2 (6 bases). Sequenced here: peripheral blood, sampled 28 days after the second AZD1222 dose. This TCR derives from an adult who received the AZD1222 COVID-19 vaccine. CDR3 nucleotides: TGTGCCAGCAGCTTTTTACCTGGGGGGCAAGAGACCCAGTACTTC. Protein product: CASSFLPGGQETQYF. Supplemented by reference TRBV7-3 and TRBJ2-5, the full variable domain reads GAGVSQTPSNKVTEKGKYVELRCDPISGHTALYWYRQSLGQGPEFLIYFQGTGAADDSGLPNDRFFAVRPEGSVSTLKIQRTERGDSAVYLCASSFLPGGQETQYFGPGTRLLVL.